The present entry profiles one T cell receptor (beta chain) with its context. MiXCR, run by TCRdb on the 5' RACE reads, gives a single entry per CDR3 protein. The data hold more than 600,000 distinct CDR3 sequences, with about 18% observed a single time. CDR3 length: 13 residues. Between the trimmed V and J ends, which lost 9 bases and 5 bases, there was a span of 16 bases. Per the germline V gene, CDR1 is LGHNA and CDR2 is YSLEER. This sample was taken from a study of identical twins. These data were also filed under a second study, of T cells expressing NK-cell markers.

The specimen sequenced was PBMCs. The sequence was collected from a woman between 18 and 29 years old in good health. The chain uses TRBV4-3 and TRBJ1-1; TRBD1 is a possible D gene (5 bases). This chain's CDR3 is CASTGPRGTEAFF. CDR3 nucleotide sequence: TGCGCCAGTACGGGACCCCGAGGGACTGAAGCTTTCTTT.